Included here is one T cell receptor beta chain sequence, with context. This entry comes from a study of CD8 T cells in Susac syndrome. Random hexamers were used to reverse transcribe an amount of roughly 0.45 to 1 ug RNA. Coverage of TCR beta CDR3 amplification by immunoSEQ multiplex PCR extended to 54 Vbeta and 13 Jbeta. TCRdb re-derived calls from the immunoSEQ multiplex PCR reads in MiXCR, one entry per CDR3 protein. The sample yields 160,000 or so distinct CDR3 sequences, 93% seen once. Negative isolation was used for CD8+ and CD4+ T cells and FACS enrichment for TEMRA cells. The V gene's germline CDR1 is KGHSH and CDR2 LQKENI. V shed 2 bases and J shed 5 bases, with 16 bases lying between them. The CDR3 spans 15 residues.

The source material was CD4+ T cells from PBMCs. The chain employs TRBV18 and TRBJ2-7; no clear D. This TCR derives from a human donor in good health. The chain's CDR3 is CASSPIFTVENEQYF. The CDR3 region has the DNA TGTGCCAGCTCACCAATATTCACAGTGGAAAACGAGCAGTACTTC.